One sample yielded the 17 T cell receptor beta chains listed below, sequenced in a study of blood T cell repertoires in COVID-19. Only in-frame clones appear in the TCRdb table, and some are missing; sequencing was by immunoSEQ multiplex PCR. Of around 220,000 clones listed, roughly 82% are singletons. Sample: peripheral blood. The receptors were sampled from a woman of 80 years or more with active or convalescent COVID-19.

V usage is TRBV28 and J usage is TRBJ2-3; 7 bases fit TRBD2. Germline CDR1 is MDHEN and CDR2 is SYDVKM. V lost 5 bases and J lost 6; bases outside the gene matches: 2. The CDR3 loop spans 12 amino acids. The CDR3 DNA sequence: TGTGCCAGCAGTCCCGGGGGGGATACGCAGTATTTT. This gives the protein CASSPGGDTQYF.

The CDR3 region is CASTGVPGEQYF. CDR3 nucleotides: TGTGCCAGCACGGGGGTGCCTGGCGAGCAGTACTTC. The chain uses TRBV2 and TRBJ2-7, with D perhaps TRBD2 (6 bases). CDR3 size: 12 residues. Trimming shortened V by 7 bases and J by 6 bases, and 13 bases separated the two germline ends. CDR1 SNHLY and CDR2 FYNNEI come from the germline V gene. Filled out from reference TRBV2 and TRBJ2-7, the complete variable domain reads EPEVTQTPSHQVTQMGQEVILRCVPISNHLYFYWYRQILGQKVEFLVSFYNNEISEKSEIFDDQFSVERPDGSNFTLKIRSTKLEDSAMYFCASTGVPGEQYFGPGTRLTVT.

The rearrangement uses TRBV29-1 and TRBJ1-1; 10 bases are shared with TRBD1. Trimming took 0 bases from V and 1 from J; bases not matched to a gene: 8. CDR3 length: 17 residues. CDR1 and CDR2 from the germline V gene are SQVTM and ANQGSEA. Here the CDR3 reads CSVEDVDRGRGNTEAFF. Written as DNA, the CDR3 is TGCAGCGTTGAAGATGTTGACAGGGGGCGAGGGAACACTGAAGCTTTCTTT.

The chain is built from TRBV18 and TRBJ2-7, with TRBD1 matching over 8 bases. CDR3 length: 14 residues. CDR1 KGHSH and CDR2 LQKENI come from the germline V gene. V shed 2 bases and J 5 bases; nucleotides not matched to a gene: 5. The CDR3 region is CASSPSTGEDEQYF. The CDR3 coding sequence is TGTGCCAGCTCACCATCGACAGGGGAGGACGAGCAGTACTTC. Together with reference TRBV18 and TRBJ2-7, the CDR3 gives the full variable domain: NAGVMQNPRHLVRRRGQEARLRCSPMKGHSHVYWYRQLPEEGLKFMVYLQKENIIDESGMPKERFSAEFPKEGPSILRIQQVVRGDSAAYFCASSPSTGEDEQYFGPGTRLTVT.

This chain uses TRBV5-1 with TRBJ2-1, with TRBD2 matching over 7 bases. From germline, CDR1 is SGHRS and CDR2 YFSETQ. V gave up 1 base and J gave up 6 bases; unmatched junction bases: 4. The CDR3 is 14 amino acids. CDR3 protein: CASSLSPSGNEQFF. CDR3 coding DNA: TGCGCCAGCAGCTTGAGTCCTAGCGGCAATGAGCAGTTCTTC.

The gene calls are TRBV18 and TRBJ2-7; 7 positions agree with TRBD2. This CDR3 region has 14 residues. Trimming removed 3 bases from V and 7 bases from J; junction bases left unmatched: 9. Germline CDR1 KGHSH, CDR2 LQKENI. DNA of the CDR3: TGTGCCAGCTCACCGTTACAGTTGGGAGGGGAGCAGTACTTC. This gives the protein CASSPLQLGGEQYF.

This clone was seen only once. The rearrangement uses TRBV6-2 or TRBV6-3 and TRBJ2-1; TRBD2 is a possible D gene (5 bases). The CDR3 runs to 12 residues. Germline values: CDR1 MNHEY, CDR2 SVGEGT. The V gene lost 6 bases and the J gene lost 10 bases, with 13 bases spanning the gap. The CDR3 protein is CASSLSGREQFF. CDR3 DNA: TGTGCCAGCAGCCTCAGCGGCCGGGAGCAGTTCTTC.

The chain is built from TRBV15 and TRBJ1-1; D ambiguous. The CDR3 sequence is 14 residues long. Deletions cut 10 bases from V and 3 bases from J, with 18 bases between. Looked up from germline, CDR1 is LNHNV and CDR2 is YYDKDF (reference sequence). The DNA for the CDR3 is TGTGCCAGCAGGCGGTCAGACCTTTACACTGAAGCTTTCTTT. As protein: CASRRSDLYTEAFF.

V and J are TRBV5-1 and TRBJ2-2, with 13 bases identical to TRBD2. This CDR3 contains 16 residues. The V gene's germline CDR1 is SGHRS and CDR2 YFSETQ. V lost 3 bases to trimming and J lost 4 bases; unmatched junction nucleotides: 3. The CDR3 sequence is CASSSTSGGATGELFF. For the CDR3, the DNA is TGCGCCAGCAGCTCAACTAGCGGGGGGGCCACCGGGGAGCTGTTTTTT.

This clone was counted a few times. The chain has TRBV12-5 and TRBJ2-1; 14 nucleotides line up with TRBD2. The CDR3 length is 17 residues. V lost 6 bases and J lost 4; bases outside the gene matches: 8. The germline V gene has CDR1 LGHNT and CDR2 FRNRAP. This chain's CDR3 is CASGSLRTSGGYNEQFF. The CDR3 bases are TGTGCTAGTGGGTCCCTCAGGACTAGCGGGGGGTACAATGAGCAGTTCTTC.

This clone was seen only a few times. V gene TRBV7-2 combines with J gene TRBJ2-7; TRBD2 matches at 8 bases. The CDR3 loop spans 15 amino acids. Germline V gene sequence: CDR1 SGHTA, CDR2 FQGNSA. Trimming at V came to 5 bases and at J to 2 bases, leaving 8 bases not matched to a gene. CDR3: CASSPRGGGPYEQYF. CDR3 DNA sequence: TGTGCCAGCAGCCCTAGGGGCGGGGGGCCCTACGAGCAGTACTTC.

The gene calls are TRBV5-1 and TRBJ2-3; TRBD1 matches 12 bases. The CDR3 runs 15 residues. CDR1 and CDR2 (germline): SGHRS, YFSETQ. V dropped 4 bases and J dropped 4; count of bases not matched to a gene: 4. The CDR3 nucleotides are TGCGCCAGCAGCCATAGGGACAGGGGGCCAGATACGCAGTATTTT. This gives the protein CASSHRDRGPDTQYF.

Here the CDR3 reads CASTEGSIGKNIQYF. For the CDR3, the DNA is TGTGCCAGCACTGAAGGTAGCATCGGGAAAAACATTCAGTACTTC. The chain recombines TRBV28 with TRBJ2-4; no definite D call. In germline, CDR1 is MDHEN, CDR2 SYDVKM. V was cut by 7 bases and J by 4 bases, with 17 bases left in between. The CDR3 runs to 15 residues.

This chain uses TRBV24-1 with TRBJ2-1; 7 nucleotides line up with TRBD2. Germline trimming cut 3 bases from V and 0 bases from J; bases unmatched to any gene: 7. This CDR3 spans 17 amino acids. Looked up from germline, CDR1 is KGHDR and CDR2 is SFDVKD. The CDR3 is CATSDGSGLSSYNEQFF. CDR3 DNA sequence: TGTGCCACCAGTGATGGTAGCGGGTTGAGCTCCTACAATGAGCAGTTCTTC.

The chain is built from TRBV19 and TRBJ2-2; perhaps TRBD1 as D (5 bases). The CDR3 has 13 amino acids. CDR1 LNHDA and CDR2 SQIVND come from the germline V gene (reference sequence). Trimming shortened V by 5 bases and J by 7 bases, and 11 bases separated the two germline ends. The CDR3 here is CASSRQSGGELFF. In DNA, the CDR3 is TGTGCCAGTAGTCGACAGTCCGGCGGGGAGCTGTTTTTT.

In nucleotides, the CDR3 is TGCGCCAGCAGCTTGGGCCAGGGTGAAAAACTGTTTTTT. Its protein is CASSLGQGEKLFF. The chain is built from TRBV5-1 and TRBJ1-4; D might be TRBD1 (5 bases). The V end lost 0 bases, the J end lost 7 bases, and 7 bases lay between the germline ends. Germline loops: CDR1 SGHRS, CDR2 YFSETQ. The CDR3 has 13 amino acids.

The V gene is TRBV6-5, the J gene TRBJ1-1; D gene uncertain. Germline V lookup: CDR1 MNHEY, CDR2 SVGAGI. Between the trimmed V and J ends, which lost 10 bases and 1 base, there was a span of 10 bases. The CDR3 totals 12 residues. CDR3 region: CATTAGNTEAFF. The DNA for the CDR3 is TGTGCCACCACCGCGGGGAACACTGAAGCTTTCTTT.